The 21 T cell receptor beta chains in this list originate from one sample, sequenced in a study of cytomegalovirus exposure and HLA in healthy donors (dated by TCRdb to the late 2010s). Library construction relied on the immunoSEQ multiplex PCR assay. A mixture of 60 forward primers for TCR Vbeta segments and 13 reverse primers for TCR Jbeta segments was used in the multiplex PCR. Here the immuneACCESS table is served through TCRdb, limited to in-frame sequences with V and J called. Missing clones are a known gap in these copies; in checked studies unresolved V genes cover under half, and the rest lacks a known reason. In this sample the table shows approximately 200,000 clones, 82% of which occur a single time. Jointly, the top ten make up 5.5% to 7.5% of the sample. Sample: PBMCs. The receptors come from a woman in her 50s in good health and CMV-seropositive.

The J gene is TRBJ1-2, the V gene TRBV15, with a tentative D call TRBD1 (5 bases). The CDR3 loop spans 17 amino acids. Germline values: CDR1 LNHNV, CDR2 YYDKDF (reference sequence). V was pared by 0 bases and J by 0 bases, with 14 bases between. CDR3 residues: CATSRDFIGQTNYGYTF. CDR3 sequence (DNA): TGTGCCACCAGCAGAGATTTTATAGGACAAACTAACTATGGCTACACCTTC.

This chain connects TRBV4-1 to TRBJ1-5; TRBD1 matches 8 bases. V lost 3 bases, J lost 1 base, and 11 bases stayed unmatched. Germline V gene data show CDR1 as MGHRA and CDR2 as YSYEKL. This CDR3 is 18 amino acids long. The CDR3 is CASSQQHRGRKSNQPQHF. In nucleotides, the CDR3 is TGCGCCAGCAGCCAGCAGCACAGGGGGAGGAAAAGCAATCAGCCCCAGCATTTT.

The chain recombines TRBV5-3 with TRBJ1-1, with TRBD1 matching 11 bases. TRBV5-3 falls under the ORF class, with uncertain function. The CDR3 is 20 amino acids. Germline trimming cut 2 bases from V and 3 bases from J; bases unmatched to any gene: 18. In DNA, the CDR3 is TGTGCCAGAAGCTTTTTTGGACAGGGGGCCCTTCTCTTCCTAGACACTGAAGCTTTCTTT. It yields the protein CARSFFGQGALLFLDTEAFF.

This clone has only one observation. The chain has TRBV2 and TRBJ2-1; 7 bases line up with TRBD2. After removal of 4 bases from V and 6 bases from J, the junction contained 6 bases not matched to a gene. The CDR3 is made up of 14 amino acids. Germline V gene sequence: CDR1 SNHLY, CDR2 FYNNEI. CDR3 sequence: CASSVGGKVNEQFF. CDR3 nucleotide sequence: TGTGCCAGCAGTGTGGGGGGGAAGGTCAATGAGCAGTTCTTC.

The chain joins TRBV30 to TRBJ1-3; D unresolved. Between the trimmed V and J ends, which lost 0 bases and 4 bases, there was a span of 4 bases. This CDR3 contains 12 residues. Germline V gene lookup returns CDR1 GTSNPN and CDR2 SVGIG (reference sequence). CDR3 DNA sequence: TGTGCCTGGAGTGTACGGGGAAACACCATATATTTT. Its translation is CAWSVRGNTIYF.

The chain joins TRBV7-8 to TRBJ1-4; 7 bases are shared with TRBD1. CDR1 and CDR2 (germline): SGHVS, FQNEAQ. This CDR3 has 14 residues. The trim removed 4 bases at V and 1 base at J, leaving 0 bases unmatched. CDR3 residues: CASSWTGTNEKLFF. CDR3 bases: TGTGCCAGCAGCTGGACAGGAACTAATGAAAAACTGTTTTTT.

This clone has just one count. The chain has TRBV27 and TRBJ2-1; the match to TRBD2 covers 11 bases. Germline assignment: CDR1 MNHEY and CDR2 SMNVEV (reference sequence). CDR3 size: 17 residues. J lost 5 bases, V lost 5 bases, and 11 bases had no gene match. The CDR3 loop reads CASSTLLLAGGNNEQFF. The DNA for the CDR3 is TGTGCCAGCAGTACCTTACTTCTAGCGGGAGGCAACAATGAGCAGTTCTTC.

V is TRBV4-3 and J is TRBJ1-4; D may be TRBD1 (6 bases). The germline V gene has CDR1 LGHNA and CDR2 YSLEER. This CDR3 is 17 amino acids long. V lost 0 bases to trimming and J lost 3 bases, with 14 bases between them. The CDR3 loop reads CASSQDPYRAANEKLFF. The CDR3 nucleotides are TGCGCCAGCAGCCAAGATCCATACAGGGCAGCTAATGAAAAACTGTTTTTT.

This clone has a handful of counts. The J gene is TRBJ2-6, the V gene TRBV19; D is undetermined. V was clipped by 1 base and J by 1 base, with 5 bases between them. CDR3 length: 15 amino acids. Germline V gene data show CDR1 as LNHDA and CDR2 as SQIVND (reference sequence). CDR3 protein: CASSIALSGANVLTF. Here the CDR3 DNA reads TGTGCCAGTAGTATAGCGTTATCTGGGGCCAACGTCCTGACTTTC.

The chain has TRBV7-9 and TRBJ1-2, with D tentatively TRBD1 (5 bases). The CDR3 length is 15 residues. The ends were cut back, 5 bases at V and 8 bases at J, with 21 bases in the middle. In germline, CDR1 is SEHNR, CDR2 FQNEAQ (reference sequence). The CDR3 nucleotides read TGTGCCAGCAGCGCCCTGGGAGGGCAGGGTGGCGGCTACACCTTC. This gives the protein CASSALGGQGGGYTF. Supplemented by reference TRBV7-9 and TRBJ1-2, the full variable domain reads DTGVSQNPRHKITKRGQNVTFRCDPISEHNRLYWYRQTLGQGPEFLTYFQNEAQLEKSRLLSDRFSAERPKGSFSTLEIQRTEQGDSAMYLCASSALGGQGGGYTFGSGTRLTVV.

The rearrangement joins TRBV11-2 to TRBJ2-2; no clear D gene. CDR3 length equals 17 residues. The V gene lost 2 bases and the J gene lost 1 base, with 14 bases spanning the gap. The V gene's germline CDR1 is SGHAT and CDR2 FQNNGV. CDR3 sequence reads: CASSLTPFSKNTGELFF. CDR3 DNA: TGTGCCAGCAGCTTAACCCCCTTCTCTAAGAACACCGGGGAGCTGTTTTTT.

The chain employs TRBV6-4 and TRBJ2-5; TRBD1 agrees at 8 bases. The CDR3 is 15 residues long. Germline V gene sequence: CDR1 MRHNA, CDR2 SNTAGT. The ends lost 7 bases at V and 1 base at J; junction bases unmatched: 8. The CDR3 DNA reads TGTGCCAGCACCCACCGGGACAGGTGCCAAGAGACCCAGTACTTC. Translated, it gives CASTHRDRCQETQYF.

The chain couples TRBV30 to TRBJ2-5; TRBD2 matches at 7 bases. The J call may be faulty, since TRBJ2-7 better matches the DNA end. CDR1 and CDR2 (germline): GTSNPN, SVGIG (reference sequence). The CDR3 loop spans 12 amino acids. CDR3 in amino acids: CAWSTSAYEQYF. In DNA form, the CDR3 reads TGTGCCTGGAGTACTAGCGCCTACGAGCAGTACTTC.

The chain employs TRBV28 and TRBJ2-6, with 8 bases that match TRBD2. The CDR3 spans 18 residues. The germline V gene encodes CDR1 MDHEN and CDR2 SYDVKM. The junction had 8 bases not matched to a gene; V was cut back by 4 bases and J by 0 bases. The CDR3 nucleotides read TGTGCCAGCAGTTCGGGGGGGCTAGCGGACTCTGGGGCCAACGTCCTGACTTTC. This translates into CASSSGGLADSGANVLTF. Variable domain in full (rest from reference TRBV28 and TRBJ2-6): DVKVTQSSRYLVKRTGEKVFLECVQDMDHENMFWYRQDPGLGLRLIYFSYDVKMKEKGDIPEGYSVSREKKERFSLILESASTNQTSMYLCASSSGGLADSGANVLTFGAGSRLTVL.

V is TRBV7-9 and J is TRBJ2-7; TRBD2 is a possible D gene (5 bases). Trimming left V 5 bases short and J 5 bases short, with 16 bases between. The CDR3 extends over 14 amino acids. The germline V gene has CDR1 SEHNR and CDR2 FQNEAQ (reference sequence). The CDR3 DNA sequence: TGTGCCAGCAGCGGCCTCGGAGCGGTGGACGAGCAGTACTTC. It specifies CASSGLGAVDEQYF.

The chain recombines TRBV7-6 with TRBJ1-2, with TRBD1 matching over 9 bases. The CDR3 is 14 amino acids. CDR1 is SGHVS and CDR2 is FNYEAQ in the germline V gene. Unmatched junction bases numbered 5, after V lost 5 bases and J lost 4 bases. The CDR3 DNA reads as TGTGCCAGCAGCAAGGGACAGGGCGGCTATGGCTACACCTTC. Translating it yields CASSKGQGGYGYTF.

The chain recombines TRBV2 with TRBJ2-5; 10 nucleotides line up with TRBD1. V lost 4 bases, J lost 4 bases, and 6 bases stayed unmatched. This CDR3 contains 15 residues. CDR1 and CDR2 from the germline V gene are SNHLY and FYNNEI. CDR3 residues: CASSVFRDRGETQYF. In DNA, the CDR3 is TGTGCCAGCAGTGTGTTTAGGGACAGGGGAGAGACCCAGTACTTC.

The CDR3 sequence: CASSDSSGGTEAFF. The CDR3 DNA reads TGCGCCAGCAGTGATTCGAGCGGGGGGACTGAAGCTTTCTTT. J is TRBJ1-1 and V is TRBV10-1, with D possibly being TRBD1 (5 bases). Trimming cost V 3 bases and J 5 bases, with 13 bases left between them. The CDR3 is 14 residues long. The germline V gene has CDR1 WNHNN and CDR2 SYGVQD (reference sequence).

The rearrangement uses TRBV5-5 and TRBJ2-3; maybe TRBD2 (5 bases). CDR1 is SGHKS and CDR2 is YYEKEE in the germline V gene (reference sequence). V lost 0 bases to trimming and J lost 7 bases, with 15 bases between them. This CDR3 region has 15 residues. The CDR3 reads CASSLGGGYGNTQYF. CDR3 coding DNA: TGTGCCAGCAGCTTGGGTGGCGGATACGGGAATACGCAGTATTTT.

This clone came up a few times. The genes are TRBV4-1 and TRBJ2-7; D perhaps matches TRBD2 (6 bases). Germline V CDR1 and CDR2: MGHRA, YSYEKL. Deletions cut 1 base from V and 6 bases from J, with 10 bases between. This CDR3 is 13 amino acids long. The CDR3 coding sequence is TGCGCCAGCAGCCAAGTCCTAGCGCCCGAGCAGTACTTC. Its protein product is CASSQVLAPEQYF.

In its sample, this clone was seen a few times. The J gene is TRBJ1-3, the V gene TRBV6-5, with 11 bases matching TRBD1. Germline trimming cut 6 bases from V and 8 bases from J; bases unmatched to any gene: 9. The CDR3 covers 15 residues. The germline V gene encodes CDR1 MNHEY and CDR2 SVGAGI. The CDR3 DNA follows: TGTGCCAGCAGAGCGGGACAGGGGGTAGGAGACACCATATATTTT. Its translation: CASRAGQGVGDTIYF.